This T cell receptor beta chain was identified in a study of OX40 agonist ivuxolimab in advanced cancers. Study-level information: A history of anti-PD-1, anti-PD-L1 or anti-CTLA-4 therapy was acceptable, and roughly 40% had some.

The table came from immunoSEQ multiplex PCR; TCRdb's copy has only in-frame clones and leaves some out. The sample records about 82,000 clones, around nine tenths being singletons. Germline CDR1 reads SGHTS; CDR2 reads YDEGEE. This CDR3 has 11 residues. With 10 bases removed from V and 6 bases from J, the gap between germline ends came to 13 bases. This rearrangement joins TRBV5-8 to TRBJ1-1; unclear D gene. Material: CD4+ or CD8+ T cells sorted from blood, obtained in a trial of the OX40 agonist ivuxolimab. The receptor was isolated from an adult with an advanced solid tumor such as melanoma, head and neck, liver or kidney cancer. The CDR3 DNA reads as TGTGCCGGTCTACGTTTATCTGAAGCTTTCTTT. It yields the protein CAGLRLSEAFF.